This TCR beta chain was sequenced for a study of identical twins. Study findings and constraints: Not following the same donors, the study drew its conclusions from cross-sectional statistical analysis. Abundant beta clonotypes from cord blood bore fewer insertions; memory repertoires lacked this pattern.

All of the donors were Caucasians in good health. Between the trimmed V and J ends, which lost 4 bases and 0 bases, there was a span of 14 bases. Germline V gives CDR1 SEHNR, CDR2 FQNEAQ (reference sequence). This CDR3 has 16 residues. A universal primer site came from template switching; cDNA carried unique molecular identifiers. Via MiXCR, TCRdb re-called the 5' RACE reads, giving one row per CDR3 protein. This repertoire shows some 730,000 distinct CDR3 sequences, about 18% found once; its top ten account for about an eighth. A note on this clonotype: Its specificity is unknown.

This sample also appeared in a second study, on T cells expressing NK-cell markers.

Material: PBMCs. The chain employs TRBV7-9 and TRBJ2-3; the D is unclear. This TCR derives from a woman aged 18-29 years in good health. The CDR3 sequence: CASSSRRRSSTDTQYF. The DNA for the CDR3 is TGTGCCAGCAGCTCGAGACGACGGAGTAGCACAGATACGCAGTATTTT.